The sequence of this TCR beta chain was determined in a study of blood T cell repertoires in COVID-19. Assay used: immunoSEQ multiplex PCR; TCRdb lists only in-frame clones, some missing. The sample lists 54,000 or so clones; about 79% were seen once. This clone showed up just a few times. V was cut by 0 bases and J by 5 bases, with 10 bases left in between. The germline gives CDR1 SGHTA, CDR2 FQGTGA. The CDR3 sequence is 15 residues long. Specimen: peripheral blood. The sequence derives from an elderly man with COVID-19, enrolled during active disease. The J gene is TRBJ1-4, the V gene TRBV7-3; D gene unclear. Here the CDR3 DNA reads TGTGCCAGCAGCTTAACCGGGAGTCCGAATGAAAAACTGTTTTTT. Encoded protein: CASSLTGSPNEKLFF.